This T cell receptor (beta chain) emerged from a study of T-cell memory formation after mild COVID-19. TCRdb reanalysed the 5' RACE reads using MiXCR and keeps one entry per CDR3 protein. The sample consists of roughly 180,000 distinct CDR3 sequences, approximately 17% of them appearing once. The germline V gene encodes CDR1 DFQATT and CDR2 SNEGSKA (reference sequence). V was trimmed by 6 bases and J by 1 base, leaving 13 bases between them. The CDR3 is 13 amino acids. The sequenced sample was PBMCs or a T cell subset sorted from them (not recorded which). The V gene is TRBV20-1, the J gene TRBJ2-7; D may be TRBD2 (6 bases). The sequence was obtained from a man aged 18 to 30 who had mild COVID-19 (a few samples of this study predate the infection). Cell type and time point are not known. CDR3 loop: CSAPGLASYEQYF. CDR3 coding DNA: TGCAGTGCCCCGGGACTCGCTTCCTACGAGCAGTACTTC.